The entry that follows covers one TCR beta chain sequence. As yet, its antigen is unknown. This sample stems from a study of PD-L1 blockade in urothelial cancer. Study-level information: It was at 3 weeks (second dose) and 6 weeks after treatment start that blood was analyzed.

Study outcomes and limitations: Having blood TCR clonality under the median before treatment predicted better survival.

Time point given: pretreatment peripheral blood. Locally advanced or metastatic urothelial carcinoma was present in patients. Profiled with immunoSEQ multiplex PCR; TCRdb holds only in-frame clones, not every one. This sample carries fewer than 95,000 clones, 84% of them seen once, and the ten largest clones take around 2%. This receptor was obtained from a man in his 60s with urothelial cancer. This sample comprised PBMCs, obtained around atezolizumab (anti-PD-L1) treatment.

The chain's CDR3 is CASSLDYSNQPQHF. The CDR3 DNA follows: TGTGCCAGCAGCCTAGATTATAGCAATCAGCCCCAGCATTTT. V is TRBV6-5 and J is TRBJ1-5; D is uncertain. Germline V gene sequence: CDR1 MNHEY, CDR2 SVGAGI. This CDR3 is 14 amino acids long. Trimming shortened V by 6 bases and J by 0 bases, and 9 bases separated the two germline ends.